This T cell receptor beta chain derives from a study of long-term antiretroviral therapy in people with HIV. A note on this clone: Its matching antigen is unknown.

Germline assignment: CDR1 SGHNT and CDR2 YYREEE (reference sequence). Trimming pared 4 bases from V and 12 bases from J, leaving 14 bases between. CDR3 length equals 12 residues. Study results and caveats: Subsequent to ART, diversity was augmented yet persisted below that of transplant donor controls. The study found narrower CDR3 length ranges in HIV repertoires than in controls.

Run at survey level, the immunoSEQ assay was version v3.0. Generated by immunoSEQ multiplex PCR, the TCRdb table keeps only in-frame clones and is missing some. The sample shows tens of thousands of clones, around 90% of them seen only once. The specimen was unsorted PBMCs, collected 5.2 years after starting antiretroviral therapy. The clonotype was recovered from a woman in her 40s with HIV. The V and J genes are TRBV5-4 and TRBJ2-1; no firm D call. CDR3 amino acids: CASSRIGFLQFF. In nucleotides, the CDR3 is TGTGCCAGCAGCCGCATAGGTTTTCTGCAGTTCTTC.